A single sample gave rise to the 24 T cell receptor beta chains below, sequenced in a study of T cells after yellow fever vaccination. One entry per CDR3 protein results from TCRdb running MiXCR on the 5' RACE reads. The table has roughly 340,000 distinct CDR3 sequences, 8.5% to 10% seen once. Sequencing was performed on PBMCs, taken on the day of the first yellow fever vaccination. The receptors were gathered from a man between 18 and 35 years old who received the YFV17D yellow fever vaccine.

This clonotype occurred many times. This chain uses TRBV20-1 with TRBJ2-3; D is possibly TRBD2 (6 bases). CDR3 length: 13 residues. CDR1 is DFQATT and CDR2 is SNEGSKA in the germline V gene (reference sequence). V was shortened by 8 bases and J by 6 bases, with 18 bases between the two germline ends. The CDR3 is CSSGGPGSDTQYF. The CDR3 DNA reads TGCAGTTCCGGGGGACCCGGATCGGATACGCAGTATTTT.

This clonotype was observed a handful of times. V is TRBV7-2 and J is TRBJ2-7, with TRBD1 identical over 9 bases. Trimming removed 5 bases from V and 5 bases from J; junction bases left unmatched: 10. Germline CDR1 is SGHTA and CDR2 is FQGNSA. The CDR3 totals 15 residues. The CDR3 spells CASSRPGQGPHEQYF. In DNA form, the CDR3 reads TGTGCCAGCAGCCGTCCGGGACAGGGACCACACGAGCAGTACTTC.

V is TRBV5-1 and J is TRBJ1-2; 8 bases line up with TRBD1. With 4 bases clipped from V and 6 bases from J, the junction kept 11 bases outside the gene matches. This CDR3 region has 15 residues. Germline CDR1 is SGHRS and CDR2 is YFSETQ. This CDR3 reads CASSQAMTGADGYTF. The CDR3 region has the DNA TGCGCCAGCAGCCAGGCTATGACAGGGGCGGATGGCTACACCTTC. Full variable domain (remainder filled in from reference TRBV5-1 and TRBJ1-2): KAGVTQTPRYLIKTRGQQVTLSCSPISGHRSVSWYQQTPGQGLQFLFEYFSETQRNKGNFPGRFSGRQFSNSRSEMNVSTLELGDSALYLCASSQAMTGADGYTFGSGTRLTVV.

The rearrangement links TRBV6-1 to TRBJ1-5; D is possibly TRBD1 (5 bases). V lost 6 bases and J lost 7, with 22 bases in between. Germline V gene lookup returns CDR1 MNHNS and CDR2 SASEGT. The CDR3 spans 16 residues. This chain's CDR3 is CASREAGFGRGQPQHF. CDR3 nucleotide sequence: TGTGCCAGCAGGGAGGCTGGGTTTGGCCGGGGCCAGCCCCAGCATTTT.

The J gene is TRBJ1-1, the V gene TRBV4-1, with a possible D match to TRBD1 (6 bases). V was shortened by 2 bases and J by 1 base, with 11 bases between the two germline ends. This CDR3 region has 15 residues. The germline CDR1 and CDR2 sequences are MGHRA and YSYEKL. The chain's CDR3 is CASSQPGQRNTEAFF. Written as DNA, the CDR3 is TGCGCCAGCAGCCAACCAGGACAGCGGAACACTGAAGCTTTCTTT.

A single count supports this clonotype. This sequence may be a read error, since a much larger clone differs from it by one base. The V call is TRBV3-1, the J call TRBJ2-2; 8 nucleotides match TRBD2. The CDR3 is 15 amino acids. The V gene's germline CDR1 is LGHDT and CDR2 YNNKEL (reference sequence). In nucleotides, the CDR3 is TGTGCCTGCAGCCAGGGACTAGTCAACACCGGGGAGCTGTTTTTT. It codes for CACSQGLVNTGELFF. Variable domain in full (rest from reference TRBV3-1 and TRBJ2-2): DTAVSQTPKYLVTQMGNDKSIKCEQNLGHDTMYWYKQDSKKFLKIMFSYNNKELIINETVPNRFSPKSPDKAHLNLHINSLELGDSAVYFCACSQGLVNTGELFFGEGSRLTVL.

This clonotype has a count of ten or more. The J gene is TRBJ2-2, the V gene TRBV12-3 or TRBV12-4; D uncertain. This CDR3 comprises 12 residues. V lost 6 bases and J 10 bases, leaving 12 bases between the germline ends. In DNA, the CDR3 is TGTGCCAGCAGCCCCCCGGGCCAGGAGCTGTTTTTT. Translation: CASSPPGQELFF.

There are many counts of this clonotype. The chain uses TRBV7-6 and TRBJ1-1; no definite D call. Trimming removed 4 bases at V and 4 bases at J, with 10 bases between. Germline assignment: CDR1 SGHVS and CDR2 FNYEAQ. CDR3 size: 13 residues. Here the CDR3 DNA reads TGTGCCAGCAGCTCTAGGCCCCTCACTGAAGCTTTCTTT. As protein: CASSSRPLTEAFF.

The V gene is TRBV20-1, the J gene TRBJ2-3, with 8 bases lining up with TRBD2. The ends lost 4 bases at V and 4 bases at J; junction bases unmatched: 7. CDR1 and CDR2 from the germline V gene are DFQATT and SNEGSKA (reference sequence). The CDR3 is 14 residues long. The CDR3 protein is CSANGGAGADTQYF. The CDR3 region has the DNA TGCAGTGCTAACGGGGGGGCCGGGGCAGATACGCAGTATTTT.

The rearrangement uses TRBV7-9 and TRBJ1-4, with D possibly matching TRBD1 (5 bases). The CDR3 runs to 14 residues. The ends were cut back, 3 bases at V and 5 bases at J, with 10 bases in the middle. Per the germline V gene, CDR1 is SEHNR and CDR2 is FQNEAQ (reference sequence). Written as DNA, the CDR3 is TGTGCCAGCAGCTTTAGAGGGGCCAATGAAAAACTGTTTTTT. It codes for CASSFRGANEKLFF.

V and J are TRBV15 and TRBJ2-3; 9 nucleotides match TRBD2. Trimming cost V 1 base and J 4 bases; bases outside gene matches: 6. From germline, CDR1 is LNHNV and CDR2 YYDKDF (reference sequence). The CDR3 totals 16 residues. CDR3 DNA sequence: TGTGCCACCAGCAGAGGGGGCGGGGGGGCTTCAGATACGCAGTATTTT. This codes for CATSRGGGGASDTQYF.

This clonotype was seen more than once but under ten times. CDR3 nucleotides: TGCAGTGCTCGGACTAGCGGGGGCCAACAAGAGACCCAGTACTTC. As protein: CSARTSGGQQETQYF. The rearrangement uses TRBV20-1 and TRBJ2-5; 13 positions agree with TRBD2. V shed 5 bases and J 2 bases; nucleotides not matched to a gene: 5. The CDR3 length is 15 residues. Germline V lookup: CDR1 DFQATT, CDR2 SNEGSKA (reference sequence).

The rearrangement joins TRBV5-1 to TRBJ2-2; 9 bases are shared with TRBD2. Germline-derived CDR1 and CDR2 are SGHRS and YFSETQ. The CDR3 consists of 14 residues. With V trimmed by 4 bases and J by 8 bases, 6 bases remained unmatched. The CDR3 spells CASSAGLANGELFF. CDR3 coding DNA: TGCGCCAGCAGCGCGGGACTAGCTAATGGGGAGCTGTTTTTT.

This clonotype was detected a few times. The chain combines TRBV20-1 with TRBJ2-3; 11 positions agree with TRBD2. Germline V gene lookup returns CDR1 DFQATT and CDR2 SNEGSKA (reference sequence). This CDR3 has 15 amino acids. V trimming: 4 bases; J trimming: 7 bases; junction bases outside the gene matches: 10. For the CDR3, the DNA is TGCAGTGCTATTAGACTAGCGGGGACTGTAAATACGCAGTATTTT. Protein sequence: CSAIRLAGTVNTQYF.

This clonotype was seen a few times. The chain has TRBV5-1 and TRBJ2-3; TRBD2 aligns across 9 bases. V shed 3 bases, J shed 2 bases, and the junction held 7 bases outside the gene matches. The CDR3 extends over 16 amino acids. Germline CDR1 reads SGHRS; CDR2 reads YFSETQ. In nucleotides, the CDR3 is TGCGCCAGCAGCTCCAGCTTAGCGGGGGCCACAGATACGCAGTATTTT. Translated, it gives CASSSSLAGATDTQYF.

This clonotype has ten or more counts. The rearrangement links TRBV7-9 to TRBJ1-5; D is perhaps TRBD1 (6 bases). V gave up 6 bases and J gave up 2 bases, with 8 bases separating them. From germline, CDR1 is SEHNR and CDR2 FQNEAQ (reference sequence). This CDR3 region has 13 residues. The CDR3 loop reads CASSRQGNQPQHF. CDR3 coding DNA: TGTGCCAGCAGTCGACAGGGCAATCAGCCCCAGCATTTT.

The V and J genes are TRBV10-3 and TRBJ2-7, with 8 bases that match TRBD1. V shed 10 bases, J shed 1 base, and the junction held 6 bases outside the gene matches. CDR3 length equals 13 residues. Germline assignment: CDR1 ENHRY and CDR2 SYGVKD. The CDR3 region has the DNA TGTGCCACCGGGACAGGATCATCCTACGAGCAGTACGTC. Translated: CATGTGSSYEQYV.

Only a few counts were recorded for this clonotype. This chain connects TRBV5-1 to TRBJ2-1; 9 bases are shared with TRBD1. The length of the CDR3 is 14 residues. Germline V CDR1 and CDR2: SGHRS, YFSETQ. With V trimmed by 3 bases and J by 6 bases, 4 bases remained unmatched. CDR3 DNA sequence: TGCGCCAGCAGCTGGGGGGGACAGGGCAATGAGCAGTTCTTC. It translates to CASSWGGQGNEQFF.

In its sample, this clonotype was seen a few times. A read error may be the cause here, since a much bigger clone is one base away. V gene TRBV2 combines with J gene TRBJ2-3; weak D call: TRBD1 (6 bases). V gave up 1 base and J gave up 1 base, with 6 bases separating them. CDR1 and CDR2 from the germline V gene are SNHLY and FYNNEI. The CDR3 loop spans 14 amino acids. The CDR3 sequence is CASSEEGGTDTQYF. CDR3 DNA sequence: TGTGCCAGCAGTGAAGAGGGGGGCACAGATACGCAGTATTTT.

This clonotype occurred many times. The chain uses TRBV4-1 and TRBJ2-1, with 9 bases that match TRBD2. The CDR3 extends over 16 amino acids. Germline values: CDR1 MGHRA, CDR2 YSYEKL. The V gene end was trimmed by 4 bases and the J gene end by 4 bases; junction bases not matched to a gene: 8. CDR3 sequence: CASSLTAGGSYNEQFF. The CDR3 region has the DNA TGCGCCAGCAGCCTGACGGCGGGGGGGTCGTACAATGAGCAGTTCTTC.

The chain has TRBV4-3 and TRBJ2-5; 7 bases agree with TRBD2. The CDR3 loop spans 14 amino acids. Trimming removed 4 bases from V and 5 bases from J; junction bases left unmatched: 7. The germline CDR1 and CDR2 sequences are LGHNA and YSLEER. CDR3 DNA: TGCGCCAGCAGCCCTGGGGGGGATTGGGAGACCCAGTACTTC. It codes for CASSPGGDWETQYF.

This clonotype was picked up a small number of times. Written as DNA, the CDR3 is TGTGCCAGCAGTTACTCCGGCAGGGCGGATGAGCAGTTCTTC. Amino acid sequence: CASSYSGRADEQFF. The chain has TRBV6-2 or TRBV6-3 and TRBJ2-1; D perhaps matches TRBD1 (5 bases). The CDR3 spans 14 residues. Looked up from germline, CDR1 is MNHEY and CDR2 is SVGEGT. Deletions cut 0 bases from V and 8 bases from J, with 11 bases between.

In its sample, this clonotype was seen many times. The chain carries TRBV10-3 and TRBJ1-2; 12 bases are shared with TRBD1. The germline CDR1 and CDR2 sequences are ENHRY and SYGVKD. The trim removed 10 bases at V and 6 bases at J, leaving 9 bases unmatched. The CDR3 covers 14 residues. The CDR3, as DNA: TGTGCCACGGTTCCGGGACAGGGGGCGCATGGCTACACCTTC. Its translation is CATVPGQGAHGYTF.

This clonotype was observed a few times. The chain employs TRBV18 and TRBJ1-4; D is uncertain. V was clipped by 3 bases and J by 8 bases, with 16 bases between them. The CDR3 sequence is 15 residues long. Germline V gives CDR1 KGHSH, CDR2 LQKENI. The CDR3, as DNA: TGTGCCAGCTCACCTGTCGGCGCGGGAGGCGAAAAACTGTTTTTT. It translates to CASSPVGAGGEKLFF.